One and the same sample provided the 13 T cell receptor beta chains below, sequenced in a study of blood T cell repertoires in COVID-19. Clones were sequenced by immunoSEQ multiplex PCR, and TCRdb holds only the in-frame ones, with some missing. The table has 200,000 to 250,000 clones, around 88% seen once. Sequencing was carried out using PBMCs or T cells enriched from blood (not recorded which). These receptors were taken from a woman aged 45-65 years with acute COVID-19.

This chain uses TRBV28 with TRBJ2-1; 12 bases fit TRBD2. Germline lookup yields CDR1 MDHEN and CDR2 SYDVKM. V was clipped by 4 bases and J by 3 bases; unmatched bases: 4. This CDR3 spans 16 amino acids. This chain's CDR3 is CASSYRTSGNYNEQFF. The DNA of the CDR3 is TGTGCCAGCAGTTATAGGACTAGCGGGAACTACAATGAGCAGTTCTTC.

The genes are TRBV28 and TRBJ1-1; D not resolved. Germline CDR1 is MDHEN and CDR2 is SYDVKM. This CDR3 has 11 amino acids. Trimming removed 7 bases from V and 3 bases from J, with 6 bases in between. The CDR3 DNA reads as TGTGCCAGCAAAACATACACTGAAGCTTTCTTT. Its protein product is CASKTYTEAFF.

The chain combines TRBV7-2 with TRBJ1-6; 11 nucleotides agree with TRBD1. Germline V gene lookup returns CDR1 SGHTA and CDR2 FQGNSA. V lost 1 base, J lost 9 bases, and 8 bases stayed unmatched. This CDR3 spans 17 amino acids. CDR3 sequence (DNA): TGTGCCAGCAGCTTAGAATTCTCGGGACAGGGGGTTTCACCCCTCCACTTT. Protein: CASSLEFSGQGVSPLHF.

In the case of this clone: The same CDR3 is also encoded by other DNA sequences in this sample. J is TRBJ1-5 and V is TRBV15; D gene unclear. Between the trimmed V and J ends, which lost 0 bases and 7 bases, there was a span of 7 bases. The germline V gene has CDR1 LNHNV and CDR2 YYDKDF (reference sequence). The CDR3 covers 13 residues. The CDR3 DNA reads as TGTGCCACCAGCAGAGATCGGGGACAGCCCCAGCATTTT. Translating gives CATSRDRGQPQHF. The variable domain in full, with the rest retrieved from reference TRBV15 and TRBJ1-5, is DAMVIQNPRYQVTQFGKPVTLSCSQTLNHNVMYWYQQKSSQAPKLLFHYYDKDFNNEADTPDNFQSRRPNTSFCFLDIRSPGLGDTAMYLCATSRDRGQPQHFGDGTRLSIL.

A note on this clone: This may stem from a read error, because a much larger clone lies one nucleotide away. The rearrangement joins TRBV28 to TRBJ2-7; TRBD1 aligns across 7 bases. V was pared by 6 bases and J by 1 base, with 3 bases of the junction left unmatched. The CDR3 is 13 residues long. Germline V gene data show CDR1 as MDHEN and CDR2 as SYDVKM. DNA for the CDR3: TGTGCCAGCAGCCCGACAGGGTCCTACGAGCAGTACTTC. Encoded protein: CASSPTGSYEQYF.

V and J are TRBV28 and TRBJ1-2; 8 nucleotides match TRBD1. With V trimmed by 8 bases and J by 4 bases, 9 bases remained unmatched. The CDR3 covers 14 residues. Per germline, CDR1 MDHEN and CDR2 SYDVKM. The CDR3 bases are TGTGCCAGCTACCCAGGGGGCATTATCTATGGCTACACCTTC. It specifies CASYPGGIIYGYTF.

The chain uses TRBV28 and TRBJ1-5; unclear D gene. V lost 7 bases, J lost 2 bases, and 15 bases lay in between. The CDR3 consists of 15 residues. Germline V gene sequence: CDR1 MDHEN, CDR2 SYDVKM. CDR3 nucleotides: TGTGCCAGCAAGACGGGTCTCTGGGGCAATCAGCCCCAGCATTTT. This sequence encodes CASKTGLWGNQPQHF.

The chain is built from TRBV30 and TRBJ1-5; the D gene is possibly TRBD1 (5 bases). V was trimmed by 4 bases and J by 2 bases, leaving 9 bases between them. The CDR3 has 13 residues. From germline, CDR1 is GTSNPN and CDR2 SVGIG (reference sequence). The CDR3 protein is CAWNAGRNQPQHF. The CDR3 bases are TGTGCCTGGAACGCAGGGCGCAATCAGCCCCAGCATTTT.

This rearrangement joins TRBV6-5 to TRBJ1-2, with D perhaps TRBD1 (5 bases). Per the germline V gene, CDR1 is MNHEY and CDR2 is SVGAGI. V dropped 0 bases and J dropped 8 bases, with 10 bases sitting between them. This CDR3 has 13 residues. CDR3 sequence (DNA): TGTGCCAGCAGTTACTCGCGGGGGACGGGCTACACCTTC. Amino acids: CASSYSRGTGYTF.

The chain uses TRBV4-2 and TRBJ1-2, with TRBD1 identical over 11 bases. Germline V gives CDR1 LGHNA, CDR2 YNFKEQ. Germline trimming cut 6 bases from V and 2 bases from J; bases unmatched to any gene: 2. The CDR3 consists of 14 residues. The CDR3 coding sequence is TGTGCCAGCAGGGGACAGGGGGTAAACTATGGCTACACCTTC. Protein product: CASRGQGVNYGYTF.

V usage is TRBV19 and J usage is TRBJ1-6, with 7 bases that match TRBD1. Germline V gives CDR1 LNHDA, CDR2 SQIVND (reference sequence). This CDR3 spans 18 amino acids. The J segment lost 5 bases and the V segment lost 7 bases, leaving 17 bases of the junction unmatched. CDR3: CASTRRAVGTEDNSPLHF. CDR3 in DNA: TGTGCCAGTACCCGCCGGGCAGTCGGGACAGAAGATAATTCACCCCTCCACTTT.

The CDR3 region has the DNA TGTGCCAGCAGAATTAGCGGGGCGGGAGAGACCCAGTACTTC. Translation: CASRISGAGETQYF. This chain connects TRBV7-9 to TRBJ2-5; 8 positions agree with TRBD2. Unmatched junction bases numbered 7, after V lost 6 bases and J lost 4 bases. CDR3 length: 14 amino acids. Germline CDR1 SEHNR, CDR2 FQNEAQ (reference sequence).

The genes are TRBV28 and TRBJ1-5, with TRBD1 matching 11 bases. The CDR3 is made up of 15 amino acids. Germline loops: CDR1 MDHEN, CDR2 SYDVKM. Trimming at V came to 3 bases and at J to 7 bases, leaving 5 bases not matched to a gene. CDR3 nucleotide sequence: TGTGCCAGCAGTTTTTACGGGACAGGGGGACAGCCCCAGCATTTT. This gives the protein CASSFYGTGGQPQHF.